This TCR beta chain was profiled in a study of blood T cell repertoires in COVID-19. This CDR3 has 16 amino acids. The junction had 8 bases not matched to a gene; V was cut back by 0 bases and J by 5 bases. CDR1 and CDR2 from the germline V gene are MNHNS and SASEGT. Repertoires were generated with immunoSEQ multiplex PCR, while TCRdb's copy carries only in-frame clones and drops some. The sample comprises over 450,000 clones, 89% of which are singletons, and about 0.91% rests with the top ten. The chain links TRBV6-1 to TRBJ2-3; 7 bases match TRBD2. The sample was peripheral blood. This receptor was taken from a man aged 18 to 29 with COVID-19, enrolled during active disease. The CDR3 spells CASSEAQAGEGDTQYF. The CDR3 coding sequence is TGTGCCAGCAGTGAAGCGCAGGCGGGGGAAGGAGATACGCAGTATTTT.